The 7 T cell receptor beta chains below come from one sample, sequenced in a study of Ad26.COV2.S vaccination and SARS-CoV-2 variants. Treatment specified: about 20 received Ad26.COV2.S at low or high dose, single or two shots; several received placebo; per-sample allocation not given. Sample collection was performed on day 63 after the first vaccine or placebo injection. Sequencing was performed with immunoSEQ multiplex PCR; in TCRdb, only in-frame clones are kept and a portion is missing. This sample has about 400,000 clones, with about 91% found just once. The material was peripheral blood, obtained in a trial of Ad26.COV2.S vaccine versus placebo. These receptors were collected from a person between 18 and 65 years old who received the Ad26.COV2.S COVID-19 vaccine or a placebo.

The rearrangement links TRBV5-1 to TRBJ2-5, with 12 bases aligning to TRBD2. The CDR3 is made up of 15 amino acids. CDR1 is SGHRS, CDR2 YFSETQ, per germline. J gave up 3 bases and V 5 bases, and 5 bases lay outside the gene matches. CDR3 residues: CASRKRLAGEETQYF. Written as DNA, the CDR3 is TGCGCCAGCAGAAAGAGACTAGCGGGAGAAGAGACCCAGTACTTC.

The chain joins TRBV28 to TRBJ2-1, with TRBD2 identical over 12 bases. This CDR3 is built from 16 residues. Germline V CDR1 and CDR2: MDHEN, SYDVKM. V shed 5 bases and J 7 bases; nucleotides not matched to a gene: 9. CDR3 bases: TGTGCCAGCAGTCCACCCGGACTAGCGGGAAGGAATGAGCAGTTCTTC. This codes for CASSPPGLAGRNEQFF.

The chain carries TRBV6-6 and TRBJ2-1; TRBD2 is a possible D gene (5 bases). Deletions cut 6 bases from V and 6 bases from J, with 15 bases between. CDR3 length: 14 residues. Germline loops: CDR1 MNHNY, CDR2 SVGAGI (reference sequence). CDR3 in amino acids: CASSRSGLTNEQFF. CDR3 coding DNA: TGTGCCAGCAGCCGAAGCGGATTAACCAATGAGCAGTTCTTC.

This clone was seen only a few times. The chain couples TRBV11-2 to TRBJ2-7, with no clear D. The V end lost 0 bases, the J end lost 0 bases, and 9 bases lay between the germline ends. Germline values: CDR1 SGHAT, CDR2 FQNNGV. The CDR3 has 15 amino acids. The CDR3 protein is CASSLETGSSYEQYF. Written as DNA, the CDR3 is TGTGCCAGCAGCTTAGAGACTGGCAGCTCCTACGAGCAGTACTTC.

V and J are TRBV27 and TRBJ2-1; no reliable D call. Germline CDR1 MNHEY, CDR2 SMNVEV (reference sequence). Trimming removed 3 bases from V and 6 bases from J, with 12 bases in between. The CDR3 is made up of 14 amino acids. DNA of the CDR3: TGTGCCAGCAGTTTTCGGGTGAGGAGCAATGAGCAGTTCTTC. The encoded protein is CASSFRVRSNEQFF.

The chain joins TRBV28 to TRBJ2-5; D call uncertain. V shed 6 bases and J shed 3 bases, with 5 bases lying between them. This CDR3 has 11 residues. CDR1 is MDHEN, CDR2 SYDVKM, per germline. This CDR3 is CASSSEETQYF. Written as DNA, the CDR3 is TGTGCCAGCAGCTCAGAAGAGACCCAGTACTTC.

This clone appeared once. This sequence joins TRBV4-1 and TRBJ2-5, with 7 bases identical to TRBD2. The CDR3 spans 16 residues. Trimming removed 0 bases from V and 4 bases from J; junction bases left unmatched: 8. CDR1 and CDR2 (germline): MGHRA, YSYEKL. The DNA of the CDR3 is TGCGCCAGCAGCCAAGAGAGAGGGAGGGCCGGAGAGACCCAGTACTTC. Translating gives CASSQERGRAGETQYF.